These 16 T cell receptor beta chains came from one sample sequenced in a study of T cells after yellow fever vaccination. Via MiXCR, TCRdb re-called the 5' RACE reads, giving one row per CDR3 protein. The data show nearly 350,000 distinct CDR3 sequences, 7% to 9% seen once. The sequences come from PBMCs, collected roughly 46 days after the first yellow fever vaccination. The receptors shown here come from a man between 18 and 35 years old who received the YFV17D yellow fever vaccine.

This clonotype was observed at least ten times. The rearrangement links TRBV7-2 to TRBJ1-5; D is possibly TRBD1 (6 bases). The CDR3 totals 15 residues. Trimming left V 5 bases short and J 1 base short, with 12 bases between. In germline, CDR1 is SGHTA, CDR2 FQGNSA. The CDR3 is CASSTQGVSNQPQHF. The CDR3 coding sequence is TGTGCCAGCAGCACACAGGGAGTAAGCAATCAGCCCCAGCATTTT.

The rearrangement joins TRBV5-1 to TRBJ1-3; no clear D. The CDR3 sequence is 14 residues long. The germline gives CDR1 SGHRS, CDR2 YFSETQ. Trimming stripped 1 base from V and 4 bases from J, with 9 bases between. The CDR3 region is CASSLLGPGNTIYF. CDR3 in DNA: TGCGCCAGCAGCTTGTTAGGGCCGGGAAACACCATATATTTT.

This clonotype was seen a handful of times. V gene TRBV12-3 or TRBV12-4 combines with J gene TRBJ1-3, with D perhaps TRBD1 (6 bases). The length of the CDR3 is 12 residues. The V end was cut by 10 bases, the J end by 3 bases, with 10 bases between. The CDR3 region is CANRDGGNTIYF. CDR3 bases: TGTGCCAACAGGGACGGTGGAAACACCATATATTTT.

The chain is built from TRBV18 and TRBJ1-4; D unclear. The germline V gene has CDR1 KGHSH and CDR2 LQKENI. The CDR3 has 15 residues. V lost 3 bases to trimming and J lost 6 bases, with 14 bases between them. The CDR3: CASSPGGGDYEKLFF. The CDR3, as DNA: TGTGCCAGCTCACCCGGAGGAGGAGATTATGAAAAACTGTTTTTT.

This clonotype was counted at least ten times. The junction departs from the called germline gene at one end, perhaps through a read error. The CDR3 DNA reads TGTGCCGTCAGACTAGCGGGAACAGATACGCAGTATTTT. It translates to CAVRLAGTDTQYF. The V and J genes are TRBV10-3 and TRBJ2-3, with 11 bases matching TRBD2. The V gene's germline CDR1 is ENHRY and CDR2 SYGVKD. The CDR3 is made up of 13 amino acids.

This chain links TRBV6-2 or TRBV6-3 with TRBJ2-1, with TRBD2 matching over 15 bases. The junction had 10 bases not matched to a gene; V was cut back by 6 bases and J by 13 bases. CDR1 MNHEY and CDR2 SVGEGT come from the germline V gene. The CDR3 contains 15 residues. CDR3 in DNA: TGTGCCAGCAGGAGGACTAGCGGGGGGGGGTCCGAACAGTTCTTC. Its translation: CASRRTSGGGSEQFF.

The rearrangement uses TRBV19 and TRBJ2-7, with 9 bases matching TRBD1. V lost 5 bases to trimming and J lost 6 bases; unmatched junction nucleotides: 11. The CDR3 runs to 15 residues. Germline lookup yields CDR1 LNHDA and CDR2 SQIVND (reference sequence). CDR3 residues: CASSLTQGTGLEQYF. CDR3 DNA: TGTGCCAGTAGTTTAACCCAAGGGACAGGGCTCGAGCAGTACTTC.

The rearrangement uses TRBV20-1 and TRBJ2-7; D may correspond to TRBD1 or TRBD2 (6 bases each). The V gene's germline CDR1 is DFQATT and CDR2 SNEGSKA (reference sequence). The ends were cut back, 0 bases at V and 2 bases at J, with 17 bases in the middle. The CDR3 has 16 residues. CDR3: CSARDGARGTTYEQYF. In nucleotides, the CDR3 is TGCAGTGCTAGAGATGGTGCCCGCGGGACAACCTACGAGCAGTACTTC.

This clonotype has at least ten counts. This chain connects TRBV10-3 to TRBJ2-5; D is undetermined. Germline V gene data show CDR1 as ENHRY and CDR2 as SYGVKD. Trimming pared 3 bases from V and 2 bases from J, leaving 13 bases between. The CDR3 totals 15 residues. The CDR3 here is CAISDGQRTQETQYF. CDR3 nucleotides: TGTGCCATCAGTGACGGGCAGAGAACTCAAGAGACCCAGTACTTC.

V and J are TRBV18 and TRBJ2-7; D unresolved. Germline V lookup: CDR1 KGHSH, CDR2 LQKENI. V was clipped by 3 bases and J by 0 bases, with 9 bases between them. This CDR3 is 14 amino acids long. CDR3 sequence reads: CASSPGSVSYEQYF. The CDR3 coding sequence is TGTGCCAGCTCACCGGGGTCTGTCTCCTACGAGCAGTACTTC.

Many counts were recorded for this clonotype. This chain uses TRBV20-1 with TRBJ2-7; D is unclear. Trimming shortened V by 7 bases and J by 0 bases, and 10 bases separated the two germline ends. This CDR3 has 12 amino acids. The germline V gene has CDR1 DFQATT and CDR2 SNEGSKA (reference sequence). In DNA, the CDR3 is TGCAGTGTTGAGGATCTCTCCTACGAGCAGTACTTC. This gives the protein CSVEDLSYEQYF.

This clonotype was picked up a small number of times. The V gene is TRBV7-9, the J gene TRBJ2-5; 9 positions agree with TRBD1. This CDR3 contains 15 residues. The V gene end was trimmed by 5 bases and the J gene end by 4 bases; junction bases not matched to a gene: 8. CDR1 is SEHNR, CDR2 FQNEAQ, per germline (reference sequence). The CDR3 DNA reads TGTGCCAGCAGCCCAGGACAGGGGCAGCGAGAGACCCAGTACTTC. It yields the protein CASSPGQGQRETQYF.

This clonotype was seen more than once but under ten times. This chain connects TRBV5-1 to TRBJ2-1; 7 bases agree with TRBD1. Germline CDR1 reads SGHRS; CDR2 reads YFSETQ. This CDR3 region has 14 residues. The V gene end was trimmed by 0 bases and the J gene end by 8 bases; junction bases not matched to a gene: 5. CDR3 DNA: TGCGCCAGCAGCTTGGTCCAGGGGGACGATGAGCAGTTCTTC. It yields the protein CASSLVQGDDEQFF.

This clonotype was observed a few times. The chain carries TRBV4-3 and TRBJ2-2; TRBD2 matches 10 bases. CDR1 LGHNA and CDR2 YSLEER come from the germline V gene. The junction had 15 bases not matched to a gene; V was cut back by 1 base and J by 7 bases. The length of the CDR3 is 19 residues. Written as DNA, the CDR3 is TGCGCCAGCAGCCAAGTGAGGGGAAGCGGGGGGGCCAGCGGCGGGGAGCTGTTTTTT. Translated, it gives CASSQVRGSGGASGGELFF.

Concerning this clonotype itself: Given a much more abundant clone one base away, this may be a read error. The chain recombines TRBV28 with TRBJ2-3; 7 bases are shared with TRBD1. The CDR3 loop spans 15 amino acids. The germline CDR1 and CDR2 sequences are MDHEN and SYDVKM. After removal of 6 bases from V and 3 bases from J, the junction contained 9 bases not matched to a gene. The CDR3 coding sequence is TGTGCCAGCAGCCAGATACAGGGGAAGACAGATACGCAGTATTTT. Amino acid sequence: CASSQIQGKTDTQYF.

This clonotype was recorded a few times. The chain combines TRBV9 with TRBJ2-3; a possible D gene is TRBD1 (7 bases). Trimming cost V 1 base and J 5 bases, with 14 bases left between them. CDR1 and CDR2 from the germline V gene are SGDLS and YYNGEE. The CDR3 sequence is 15 residues long. The CDR3 reads CASSVQGGRGDTQYF. In DNA form, the CDR3 reads TGTGCCAGCAGCGTACAGGGGGGCCGGGGAGATACGCAGTATTTT.